Listed below are T cell receptor beta chains from one sample, sequenced in a study of blood T cells in healthy people across ages. One entry per CDR3 protein, called by TCRdb with MiXCR from the 5' RACE reads. This repertoire shows 1.5 million to 2 million distinct CDR3 sequences, 28% found once; its top ten account for more than 6%. The sequenced sample was blood. The receptors originated from a woman aged 25-40 years in good health. The CDR3 runs from the conserved cysteine through the conserved F or W. A D gene is named only where the DNA matches it firmly. Where a row states a size, it is once, few, many or the class of an expanded clone; other rows omit it.

cdr3_nt: TGCAGTGCTAGAGATATGGGACAGATAAATTCACCCCTCCACTTT; cdr3_aa: CSARDMGQINSPLHF; clone_size: few; d_call: TRBD1; j_call: TRBJ1-6; v_call: TRBV20-1
cdr3_nt: TGCGCCAGCAGCCCCCCCCCGCAGCGGGTGGTCACAGATACGCAGTATTTT; cdr3_aa: CASSPPPQRVVTDTQYF; clone_size: .; d_call: .; j_call: TRBJ2-3; v_call: TRBV4-1
cdr3_nt: TGTGCCAGCAGTTCCACTAGCGGCTGGGAGACCCAGTACTTC; cdr3_aa: CASSSTSGWETQYF; clone_size: .; d_call: TRBD2; j_call: TRBJ2-5; v_call: TRBV5-1
cdr3_nt: TGCAGTGGTGGGGCCTTACACAATGAGCAGTTCTTC; cdr3_aa: CSGGALHNEQFF; clone_size: few; d_call: .; j_call: TRBJ2-1; v_call: TRBV20-1
cdr3_nt: TGTGCCAGCATTCGACAGGGGACAGAGACCCAGTACTTC; cdr3_aa: CASIRQGTETQYF; clone_size: many; d_call: TRBD1; j_call: TRBJ2-5; v_call: TRBV12-3/TRBV12-4
cdr3_nt: TGCAGCGTTGAGGTTCTACAGGGGGGCTACACCTTC; cdr3_aa: CSVEVLQGGYTF; clone_size: .; d_call: TRBD1; j_call: TRBJ1-2; v_call: TRBV29-1
cdr3_nt: TGCAGTGCTAGTGTGCAGGGTGGGACCCTCCACTTT; cdr3_aa: CSASVQGGTLHF; clone_size: few; d_call: .; j_call: TRBJ1-6; v_call: TRBV20-1
cdr3_nt: TGCGGTGCTAGACACCGACAGATCTCGGGCTACACCTTC; cdr3_aa: CGARHRQISGYTF; clone_size: .; d_call: .; j_call: TRBJ1-2; v_call: TRBV20-1
cdr3_nt: TGTGCCTCCCAGGGGTTTATAGATACGCAGTATTTT; cdr3_aa: CASQGFIDTQYF; clone_size: few; d_call: .; j_call: TRBJ2-3; v_call: TRBV28
cdr3_nt: TGTGCCATCAGTGATATAGGATTCTCCTACGAGCAGTACTTC; cdr3_aa: CAISDIGFSYEQYF; clone_size: many; d_call: .; j_call: TRBJ2-7; v_call: TRBV10-3